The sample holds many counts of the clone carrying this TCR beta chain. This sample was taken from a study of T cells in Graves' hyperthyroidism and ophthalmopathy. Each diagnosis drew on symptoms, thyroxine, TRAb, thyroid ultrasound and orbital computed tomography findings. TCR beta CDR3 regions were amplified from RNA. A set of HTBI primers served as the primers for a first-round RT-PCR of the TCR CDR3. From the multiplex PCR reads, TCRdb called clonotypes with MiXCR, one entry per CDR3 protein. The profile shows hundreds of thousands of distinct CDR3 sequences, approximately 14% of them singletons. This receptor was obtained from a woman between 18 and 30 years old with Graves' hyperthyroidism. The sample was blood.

Here the CDR3 DNA reads TGTGCCATCAGTGACCCGACAGGGGGAGGCACCGGGGAGCTGTTTTTT. The encoded protein is CAISDPTGGGTGELFF. The V and J genes are TRBV10-3 and TRBJ2-2; TRBD1 matches 9 bases. CDR3 size: 16 residues. The V and J ends lost 3 bases and 4 bases, in that order; junction bases with no gene match: 6. Germline V gene sequence: CDR1 ENHRY, CDR2 SYGVKD.